This T cell receptor (beta chain) originates from a study of blood T cell repertoires in COVID-19. Study information: Donors in the United States, Italy and Spain gave samples during acute or convalescent COVID-19. Nucleic acid was either cDNA or gDNA, and it came from T cells, B-cell-depleted T cells, or PBMCs.

Authors' data handling: Nucleated cell number was recorded as an estimate derived from reference gene primer amplification. The repertoire was sequenced with immunoSEQ multiplex PCR; TCRdb's copy has only in-frame clones and lacks some. Clone size and V and J calls were adopted from that table, with D and trimming inferred from the DNA. The sample lists some 250,000 clones; just over 90% were seen once. Material for sequencing was PBMCs or T cells enriched from blood (not recorded which). The clonotype comes from a woman in her forties with acute COVID-19.

The chain's CDR3 is CASSTGKGNYGYTF. The CDR3 coding sequence is TGTGCCAGTAGTACAGGGAAAGGGAACTATGGCTACACCTTC. This chain connects TRBV2 to TRBJ1-2, with D possibly TRBD1 on 6 matching bases. V lost 9 bases, J lost 2 bases, and 16 bases lay in between. This CDR3 spans 14 amino acids. Germline assignment: CDR1 SNHLY and CDR2 FYNNEI.